What follows is one T cell receptor beta chain and its context. Its cognate antigen is unknown. No infections or other immune events were documented during collection. Germline-derived CDR1 and CDR2 are MDHEN and SYDVKM. The CDR3 is 12 amino acids. Trimming left V 6 bases short and J 7 bases short, with 9 bases between. The data were obtained in a study of identifying expanded T cells in peripheral blood. Assay used: immunoSEQ multiplex PCR; TCRdb lists only in-frame clones, some missing. The table includes 95,000 to 100,000 clones, approximately 88% detected once. General study points: Over two and four weeks, about 15 and 19 clones changed, versus roughly 1.2 between replicates. Clone count variance between approximately 2-week samples rose with total template count.

This receptor was obtained from a person aged 18-70 years in good health. This rearrangement joins TRBV28 to TRBJ2-2; weak D call: TRBD2 (6 bases). The material sequenced was blood. CDR3 residues: CASRGRDGELFF. The CDR3 DNA reads as TGTGCCAGCAGGGGGCGGGACGGGGAGCTGTTTTTT.